These 29 T cell receptor beta chains came from one sample sequenced in a study of blood T cell repertoires in COVID-19. Clones were read by immunoSEQ multiplex PCR, and TCRdb kept only the in-frame ones, dropping some. Altogether fewer than 500,000 clones are present, 81% being singletons, with the ten largest covering 0.85% to 1.2%. Sequenced material: peripheral blood. The receptors stem from a human donor with acute or convalescent COVID-19. The donor label of this sample is uncertain.

Concerning this clone: At the DNA level, this CDR3 is encoded by other sequences in the same sample as well. This chain connects TRBV29-1 to TRBJ2-7, with TRBD2 matching over 9 bases. The germline CDR1 and CDR2 sequences are SQVTM and ANQGSEA. The ends lost 2 bases at V and 0 bases at J; junction bases unmatched: 2. This CDR3 has 14 residues. CDR3 sequence (DNA): TGCAGCGTTGAAACTAGCGGGTCCTCCTACGAGCAGTACTTC. It specifies CSVETSGSSYEQYF.

The V call is TRBV7-6, the J call TRBJ1-4, with D possibly being TRBD1 (5 bases). Germline CDR1 is SGHVS and CDR2 is FNYEAQ. The CDR3 loop spans 13 amino acids. V lost 0 bases, J lost 8 bases, and 7 bases lay in between. The CDR3 DNA sequence: TGTGCCAGCAGCTTAGCGCGGGGGGAAAAACTGTTTTTT. Its protein is CASSLARGEKLFF.

The V gene is TRBV30, the J gene TRBJ2-5; D possibly corresponds to TRBD2 (6 bases). The CDR3 spans 12 residues. Trimming removed 5 bases from V and 4 bases from J, with 11 bases in between. Looked up from germline, CDR1 is GTSNPN and CDR2 is SVGIG (reference sequence). In DNA, the CDR3 is TGTGCCTGGTCGACTAGAACAGAGACCCAGTACTTC. Its protein product is CAWSTRTETQYF.

The chain carries TRBV6-6 and TRBJ1-2; 8 nucleotides agree with TRBD1. The CDR3 contains 15 residues. V trimming: 3 bases; J trimming: 4 bases; junction bases outside the gene matches: 7. Germline V CDR1 and CDR2: MNHNY, SVGAGI (reference sequence). The CDR3 DNA sequence: TGTGCCAGCAGTTATTCTTCAGGGGGCGGCTATGGCTACACCTTC. The encoded protein is CASSYSSGGGYGYTF.

The chain couples TRBV7-2 to TRBJ2-2; D not resolved. This CDR3 contains 15 residues. Trimming took 1 base from V and 5 from J, leaving 11 bases between them. CDR1 SGHTA and CDR2 FQGNSA come from the germline V gene. As DNA, the CDR3 is TGTGCCAGCAGCTTAGTGGGTTTGGAGACCGGGGAGCTGTTTTTT. Amino acids: CASSLVGLETGELFF.

The V and J genes are TRBV6-1 and TRBJ1-5; perhaps TRBD1 as D (6 bases). V was trimmed by 4 bases and J by 2 bases, leaving 21 bases between them. CDR3 length: 18 amino acids. The V gene's germline CDR1 is MNHNS and CDR2 SASEGT. CDR3 coding DNA: TGTGCCAGCAGTGGACAGGATTGGGTAAGGTCGGGCAATCAGCCCCAGCATTTT. Protein: CASSGQDWVRSGNQPQHF.

This clone was observed a few times. The V call is TRBV10-1, the J call TRBJ2-1; 12 bases agree with TRBD2. The trim removed 5 bases at V and 10 bases at J, leaving 12 bases unmatched. This CDR3 region has 16 residues. The germline gives CDR1 WNHNN, CDR2 SYGVQD (reference sequence). The CDR3 spells CASSLWASGRAGEQFF. The DNA of the CDR3 is TGCGCCAGCAGTCTCTGGGCTAGCGGGAGGGCCGGGGAGCAGTTCTTC.

This chain uses TRBV10-3 with TRBJ1-5, with a possible D match to TRBD1 (5 bases). CDR3 size: 13 residues. With 6 bases removed from V and 6 bases from J, the gap between germline ends came to 12 bases. CDR1 ENHRY and CDR2 SYGVKD come from the germline V gene. The CDR3 DNA reads TGTGCCATCAGGGGGGGGGAGTTTCAGCCCCAGCATTTT. This translates into CAIRGGEFQPQHF.

V and J are TRBV27 and TRBJ2-1; a weak D match, TRBD2 (5 bases). CDR3 length: 14 residues. Trimming took off 6 bases at V and 4 bases at J, with 13 bases between the two ends. Germline V gene sequence: CDR1 MNHEY, CDR2 SMNVEV (reference sequence). The CDR3 sequence: CASRDYNLYNEQFF. The CDR3 nucleotides are TGTGCCAGCAGAGACTACAACCTATACAATGAGCAGTTCTTC.

The chain carries TRBV27 and TRBJ2-7, with D possibly matching TRBD2 (6 bases). The CDR3 contains 14 residues. V dropped 6 bases and J dropped 4 bases, with 16 bases sitting between them. CDR1 is MNHEY and CDR2 is SMNVEV in the germline V gene (reference sequence). CDR3 sequence (DNA): TGTGCCAGCAGCCGAGTGGGGGGTCAATACGAGCAGTACTTC. Translation gives CASSRVGGQYEQYF.

This sequence joins TRBV5-4 and TRBJ2-3; 9 bases are shared with TRBD1. Germline CDR1 SGHNT, CDR2 YYREEE (reference sequence). The CDR3 has 18 amino acids. The V segment lost 2 bases and the J segment 2 bases; nucleotides outside the gene matches: 12. DNA of the CDR3: TGTGCCAGCAGCTTAAGGACAGGGGCGGCGGGATACACAGATACGCAGTATTTT. Translated, it gives CASSLRTGAAGYTDTQYF.

This chain connects TRBV6-5 to TRBJ2-3, with TRBD1 matching 8 bases. The junction had 10 bases not matched to a gene; V was cut back by 4 bases and J by 10 bases. This CDR3 has 14 residues. The germline gives CDR1 MNHEY, CDR2 SVGAGI. CDR3 in DNA: TGTGCCAGCAGTTCGTCGAGCGACAGGGGCCCGCAGTATTTT. Translation: CASSSSSDRGPQYF.

The rearrangement uses TRBV30 and TRBJ2-2; 8 positions agree with TRBD2. Germline CDR1 is GTSNPN and CDR2 is SVGIG (reference sequence). This CDR3 region has 14 residues. The trim removed 6 bases at V and 1 base at J, leaving 4 bases unmatched. CDR3 region: CACSGIQNTGELFF. As DNA, the CDR3 is TGTGCCTGTAGCGGGATACAGAACACCGGGGAGCTGTTTTTT.

The rearrangement uses TRBV12-5 and TRBJ1-1; 7 bases line up with TRBD1. With V trimmed by 2 bases and J by 2 bases, 8 bases remained unmatched. Germline CDR1 and CDR2: LGHNT and FRNRAP. The CDR3 has 16 amino acids. The CDR3 sequence is CASGLNPTGVNTEAFF. For the CDR3, the DNA is TGTGCTAGTGGTTTGAACCCTACAGGGGTCAACACTGAAGCTTTCTTT.

The CDR3 bases are TGTGCCAGCAGCCCCATGGCCGGGACAGGGGGTCGTTCACCCCTCCACTTT. Its translation is CASSPMAGTGGRSPLHF. This chain links TRBV2 with TRBJ1-6, with 11 bases identical to TRBD1. The CDR3 has 17 amino acids. The germline V gene encodes CDR1 SNHLY and CDR2 FYNNEI. V lost 6 bases and J lost 9; bases outside the gene matches: 13.

This clone was counted only a few times. This chain uses TRBV7-9 with TRBJ2-1; the D gene is possibly TRBD1 (5 bases). The germline V gene encodes CDR1 SEHNR and CDR2 FQNEAQ (reference sequence). Trimming pared 4 bases from V and 6 bases from J, leaving 7 bases between. The CDR3 spans 12 residues. This CDR3 is CASSSTGNEQFF. The CDR3, as DNA: TGTGCCAGCAGCTCTACAGGCAATGAGCAGTTCTTC.

This chain links TRBV30 with TRBJ1-2, with D perhaps matching TRBD1 (5 bases). The CDR3 is made up of 12 amino acids. V lost 2 bases and J lost 6, with 10 bases in between. Looked up from germline, CDR1 is GTSNPN and CDR2 is SVGIG (reference sequence). CDR3 amino acids: CAWSPQGNGYTF. The CDR3 DNA sequence: TGTGCCTGGAGTCCGCAGGGCAATGGCTACACCTTC.

The chain links TRBV19 to TRBJ2-1; D may be TRBD1 (8 bases). Germline loops: CDR1 LNHDA, CDR2 SQIVND (reference sequence). The CDR3 loop spans 14 amino acids. Trimming stripped 7 bases from V and 9 bases from J, with 19 bases between. The CDR3 DNA reads as TGTGCCAGTAACCGTGGGAGGGACAGGAGTGAGCAGTTCTTC. This sequence encodes CASNRGRDRSEQFF.

This chain connects TRBV30 to TRBJ2-7; 12 bases are a match to TRBD2. Germline loops: CDR1 GTSNPN, CDR2 SVGIG (reference sequence). The CDR3 totals 18 residues. V trimming: 1 base; J trimming: 2 bases; junction bases outside the gene matches: 12. CDR3 sequence (DNA): TGTGCCTGGAGTGGAGGACTAGCGGGATTCTCACTCACCTACGAGCAGTACTTC. Encoded protein: CAWSGGLAGFSLTYEQYF.

In this sample, this clone turned up a few times. The chain joins TRBV30 to TRBJ1-4; 10 bases are a match to TRBD1. The germline V gene has CDR1 GTSNPN and CDR2 SVGIG (reference sequence). Unmatched junction bases numbered 5, after V lost 0 bases and J lost 7 bases. The CDR3 has 15 amino acids. CDR3 in amino acids: CAWSVLGTGVEKLFF. CDR3 in DNA: TGTGCCTGGAGTGTATTAGGGACAGGGGTTGAAAAACTGTTTTTT.

The chain combines TRBV5-1 with TRBJ2-5, with D possibly matching TRBD2 (6 bases). Germline V gene sequence: CDR1 SGHRS, CDR2 YFSETQ. Trimming took 3 bases from V and 5 from J, leaving 14 bases between them. The CDR3 has 14 amino acids. The CDR3 here is CASSSGGVRETQYF. As DNA, the CDR3 is TGCGCCAGCAGCTCTGGAGGGGTGCGGGAGACCCAGTACTTC.

DNA of the CDR3: TGTGCCAGCAGCCTCCGGGACAGCTATGGAAACACCATATATTTT. Its translation: CASSLRDSYGNTIYF. This chain uses TRBV7-2 with TRBJ1-3; 7 nucleotides match TRBD1. The CDR3 runs 15 residues. Germline V gene lookup returns CDR1 SGHTA and CDR2 FQGNSA. Trimming cost V 5 bases and J 3 bases; bases outside gene matches: 7.

As for this clone: The same CDR3 also results from other DNA sequences found in this sample. The chain joins TRBV30 to TRBJ2-7, with TRBD2 as a possible D gene (5 bases). The germline V gene has CDR1 GTSNPN and CDR2 SVGIG (reference sequence). V lost 0 bases and J lost 0, with 9 bases in between. The CDR3 covers 14 residues. The DNA of the CDR3 is TGTGCCTGGAGTGTCCTGGGGAGCTCCTACGAGCAGTACTTC. Its protein is CAWSVLGSSYEQYF. The full variable domain, in which reference TRBV30 and TRBJ2-7 provide the parts outside the CDR3, is SQTIHQWPATLVQPVGSPLSLECTVEGTSNPNLYWYRQAAGRGLQLLFYSVGIGQISSEVPQNLSASRPQDRQFILSSKKLLLSDSGFYLCAWSVLGSSYEQYFGPGTRLTVT.

This chain connects TRBV28 to TRBJ2-5, with 11 bases aligning to TRBD2. The CDR3 totals 17 residues. CDR1 MDHEN and CDR2 SYDVKM come from the germline V gene. V lost 3 bases and J lost 3; bases outside the gene matches: 9. The CDR3 DNA reads TGTGCCAGCAGTTTGGGGCTAGCGGGGGGCTTAAAAGAGACCCAGTACTTC. This sequence encodes CASSLGLAGGLKETQYF.

This CDR3 is CATSRAPTLYSNQPQHF. The CDR3 nucleotides read TGTGCCACCAGCAGAGCTCCCACCCTCTATAGCAATCAGCCCCAGCATTTT. V gene TRBV15 combines with J gene TRBJ1-5; D gene uncertain. Deletions cut 1 base from V and 0 bases from J, with 13 bases between. The CDR3 covers 17 residues. The germline gives CDR1 LNHNV, CDR2 YYDKDF (reference sequence). The full variable domain, in which reference TRBV15 and TRBJ1-5 provide the parts outside the CDR3, is DAMVIQNPRYQVTQFGKPVTLSCSQTLNHNVMYWYQQKSSQAPKLLFHYYDKDFNNEADTPDNFQSRRPNTSFCFLDIRSPGLGDTAMYLCATSRAPTLYSNQPQHFGDGTRLSIL.

V gene TRBV7-9 combines with J gene TRBJ2-5; tentatively, D is TRBD1 (5 bases). The CDR3 totals 14 residues. The germline gives CDR1 SEHNR, CDR2 FQNEAQ (reference sequence). V was trimmed by 2 bases and J by 4 bases, leaving 11 bases between them. CDR3: CASSLYQGGETQYF. In DNA, the CDR3 is TGTGCCAGCAGCTTATATCAGGGCGGAGAGACCCAGTACTTC.

As concerns this clone: The germline gene is not matched at one end of the junction; a read error may be the cause. V is TRBV5-1 and J is TRBJ1-2; D remains ambiguous. Germline V gene data show CDR1 as SGHRS and CDR2 as YFSETQ. The CDR3 is 14 amino acids. CDR3 sequence reads: CASRLAHPGSGYTF. As DNA, the CDR3 is TGCGCCAGCAGGTTGGCTCATCCGGGGAGTGGCTACACCTTC.

The chain recombines TRBV11-2 with TRBJ1-2; tentatively, D is TRBD1 (6 bases). The CDR3 runs 13 residues. CDR1 SGHAT and CDR2 FQNNGV come from the germline V gene. The V gene lost 2 bases and the J gene lost 4 bases, with 8 bases spanning the gap. The CDR3 loop is CASSLQGLYGYTF. CDR3 sequence (DNA): TGTGCCAGCAGCTTACAGGGGCTCTATGGCTACACCTTC.

This clone occurred once. The chain is built from TRBV3-1 (or the pseudogene TRBV3-2) and TRBJ1-6, with D perhaps TRBD1 (6 bases). V was shortened by 1 base and J by 4 bases, with 8 bases between the two germline ends. The CDR3 extends over 15 amino acids. CDR1 LGHDT and CDR2 YNNKEL come from the germline V gene (reference sequence). The CDR3 coding sequence is TGTGCCAGCAGCCAAGGTCAGGGGTATAATTCACCCCTCCACTTT. This encodes CASSQGQGYNSPLHF.